Sequencing of this TCR beta chain was carried out in a study of Graves' ophthalmopathy and Graves' hyperthyroidism. General study findings and limits: Sensitivity of 55% to 71% and specificity of roughly 78% were achieved by the model that predicted ophthalmopathy progression.

Trimming removed 5 bases from V and 5 bases from J, with 24 bases in between. There are 16 residues in the CDR3. CDR1 and CDR2 (germline): DFQATT, SNEGSKA (reference sequence). Amplification targeted the TCR beta CDR3 regions, with RNA transcripts as the source material. A first-round RT-PCR used HTBI primers, followed by a second-round multiplex PCR. TCRdb ran MiXCR on the multiplex PCR reads and lists one entry per CDR3 protein. Of about 1.2 million distinct CDR3 sequences detected, about 38% appear once; the ten largest clones hold more than 9.5%. Only one count was recorded for this clonotype. The antigen remains unidentified.

The source of this sequence is an adult man with Graves' hyperthyroidism. The sample taken for sequencing was peripheral blood or thyroid tissue (not recorded which). The V call is TRBV20-1, the J call TRBJ2-5, with D unresolved. CDR3 DNA: TGCAGTGCTCCCTCCGCCGGCCAAGAGATCGGGGAGACCCAGTACTTC. This encodes CSAPSAGQEIGETQYF.